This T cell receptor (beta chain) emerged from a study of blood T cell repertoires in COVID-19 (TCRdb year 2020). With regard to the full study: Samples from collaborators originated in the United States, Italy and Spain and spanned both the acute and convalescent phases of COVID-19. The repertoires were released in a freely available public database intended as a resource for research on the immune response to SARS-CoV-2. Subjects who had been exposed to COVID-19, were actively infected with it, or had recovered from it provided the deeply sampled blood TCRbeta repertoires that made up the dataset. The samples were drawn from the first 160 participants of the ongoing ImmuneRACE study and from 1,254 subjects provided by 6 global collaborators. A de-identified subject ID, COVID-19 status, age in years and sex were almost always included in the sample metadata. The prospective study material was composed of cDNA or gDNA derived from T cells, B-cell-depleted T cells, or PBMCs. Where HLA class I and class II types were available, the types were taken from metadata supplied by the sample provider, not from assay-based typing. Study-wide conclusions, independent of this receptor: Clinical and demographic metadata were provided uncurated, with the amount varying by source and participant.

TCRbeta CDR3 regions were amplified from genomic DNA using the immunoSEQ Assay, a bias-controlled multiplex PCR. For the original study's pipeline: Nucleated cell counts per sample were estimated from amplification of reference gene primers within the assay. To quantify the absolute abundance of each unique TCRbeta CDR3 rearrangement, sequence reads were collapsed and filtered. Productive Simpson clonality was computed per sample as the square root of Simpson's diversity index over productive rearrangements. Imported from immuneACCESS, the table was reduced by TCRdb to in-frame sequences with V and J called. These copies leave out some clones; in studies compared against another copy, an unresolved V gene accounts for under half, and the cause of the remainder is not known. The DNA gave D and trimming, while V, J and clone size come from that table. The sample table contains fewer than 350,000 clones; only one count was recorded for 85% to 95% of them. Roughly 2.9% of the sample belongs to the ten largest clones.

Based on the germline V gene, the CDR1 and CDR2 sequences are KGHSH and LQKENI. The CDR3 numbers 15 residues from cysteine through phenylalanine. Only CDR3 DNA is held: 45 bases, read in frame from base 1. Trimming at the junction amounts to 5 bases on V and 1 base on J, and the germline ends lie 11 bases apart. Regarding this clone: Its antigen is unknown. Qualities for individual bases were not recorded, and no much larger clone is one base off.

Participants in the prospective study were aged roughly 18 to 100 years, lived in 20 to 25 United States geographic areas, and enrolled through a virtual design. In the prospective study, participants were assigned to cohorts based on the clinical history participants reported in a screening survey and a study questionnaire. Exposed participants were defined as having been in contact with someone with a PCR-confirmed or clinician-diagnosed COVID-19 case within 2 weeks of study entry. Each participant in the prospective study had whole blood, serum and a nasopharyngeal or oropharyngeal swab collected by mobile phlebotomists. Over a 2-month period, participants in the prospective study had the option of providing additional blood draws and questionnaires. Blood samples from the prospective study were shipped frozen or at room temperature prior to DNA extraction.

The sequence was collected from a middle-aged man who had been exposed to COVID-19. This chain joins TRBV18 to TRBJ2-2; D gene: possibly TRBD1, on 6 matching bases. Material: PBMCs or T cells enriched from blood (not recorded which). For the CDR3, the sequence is CASSISGENTGELFF. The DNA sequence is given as TGTGCCAGCTCAATTTCAGGGGAGAACACCGGGGAGCTGTTTTTT.